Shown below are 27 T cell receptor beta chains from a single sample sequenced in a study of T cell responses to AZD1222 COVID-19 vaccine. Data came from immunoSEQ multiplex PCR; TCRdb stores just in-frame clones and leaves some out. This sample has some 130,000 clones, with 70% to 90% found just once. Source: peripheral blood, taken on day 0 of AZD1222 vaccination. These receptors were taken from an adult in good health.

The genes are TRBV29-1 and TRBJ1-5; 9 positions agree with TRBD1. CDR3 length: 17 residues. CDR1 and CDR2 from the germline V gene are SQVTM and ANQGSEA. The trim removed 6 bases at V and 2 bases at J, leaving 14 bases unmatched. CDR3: CSVSTGGTFFGNQPQHF. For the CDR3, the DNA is TGCAGCGTCTCGACAGGGGGAACCTTTTTCGGCAATCAGCCCCAGCATTTT.

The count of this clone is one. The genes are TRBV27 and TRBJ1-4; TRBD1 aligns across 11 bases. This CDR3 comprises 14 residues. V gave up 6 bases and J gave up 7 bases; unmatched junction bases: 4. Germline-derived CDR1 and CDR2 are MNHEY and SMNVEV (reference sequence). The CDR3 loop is CASRGQGAIEKLFF. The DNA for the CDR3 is TGTGCCAGCAGAGGACAGGGGGCGATTGAAAAACTGTTTTTT.

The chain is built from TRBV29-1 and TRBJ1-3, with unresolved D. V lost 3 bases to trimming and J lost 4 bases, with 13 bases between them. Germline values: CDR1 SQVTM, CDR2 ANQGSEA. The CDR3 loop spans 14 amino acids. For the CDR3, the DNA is TGCAGCGTTGATGATCCCAGACGGGGAAACACCATATATTTT. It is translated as CSVDDPRRGNTIYF.

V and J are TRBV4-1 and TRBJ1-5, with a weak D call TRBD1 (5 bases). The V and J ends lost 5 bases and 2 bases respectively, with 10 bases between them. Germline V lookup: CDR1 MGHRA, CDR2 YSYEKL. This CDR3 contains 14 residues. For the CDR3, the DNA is TGCGCCAGCAGCGTCGACAGTGGCAATCAGCCCCAGCATTTT. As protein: CASSVDSGNQPQHF.

The CDR3 protein is CASGTSGANVLTF. For the CDR3, the DNA is TGCGCCAGCGGCACATCTGGGGCCAACGTCCTGACTTTC. This chain links TRBV5-1 with TRBJ2-6; D unresolved. This CDR3 is built from 13 residues. The germline V gene encodes CDR1 SGHRS and CDR2 YFSETQ. Trimming removed 7 bases from V and 1 base from J, with 6 bases in between. Variable domain in full (rest from reference TRBV5-1 and TRBJ2-6): KAGVTQTPRYLIKTRGQQVTLSCSPISGHRSVSWYQQTPGQGLQFLFEYFSETQRNKGNFPGRFSGRQFSNSRSEMNVSTLELGDSALYLCASGTSGANVLTFGAGSRLTVL.

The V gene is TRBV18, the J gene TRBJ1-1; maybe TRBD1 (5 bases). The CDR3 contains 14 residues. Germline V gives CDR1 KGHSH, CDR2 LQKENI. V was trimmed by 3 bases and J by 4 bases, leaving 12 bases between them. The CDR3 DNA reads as TGTGCCAGCTCACCCCTAACAGGTACCACTGAAGCTTTCTTT. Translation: CASSPLTGTTEAFF.

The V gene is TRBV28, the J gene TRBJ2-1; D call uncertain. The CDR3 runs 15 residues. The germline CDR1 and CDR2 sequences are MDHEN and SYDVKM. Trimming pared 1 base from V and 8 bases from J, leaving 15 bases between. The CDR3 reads CASSLFRRLGDEQFF. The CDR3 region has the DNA TGTGCCAGCAGTTTATTCCGACGGTTAGGCGATGAGCAGTTCTTC. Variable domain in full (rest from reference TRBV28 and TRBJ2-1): DVKVTQSSRYLVKRTGEKVFLECVQDMDHENMFWYRQDPGLGLRLIYFSYDVKMKEKGDIPEGYSVSREKKERFSLILESASTNQTSMYLCASSLFRRLGDEQFFGPGTRLTVL.

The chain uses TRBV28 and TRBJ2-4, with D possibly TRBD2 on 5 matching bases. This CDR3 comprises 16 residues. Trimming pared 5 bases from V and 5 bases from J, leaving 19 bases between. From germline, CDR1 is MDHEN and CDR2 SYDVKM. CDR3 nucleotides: TGTGCCAGCAGTCCCACGGGGTCCCAAAATCAAAACATTCAGTACTTC. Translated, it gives CASSPTGSQNQNIQYF.

This CDR3 is CASSLVTGPGTEAFF. CDR3 sequence (DNA): TGTGCCAGCAGCTTAGTCACGGGTCCGGGCACTGAAGCTTTCTTT. This rearrangement joins TRBV5-4 to TRBJ1-1, with unresolved D. The germline V gene has CDR1 SGHNT and CDR2 YYREEE (reference sequence). This CDR3 has 15 amino acids. Trimming pared 2 bases from V and 4 bases from J, leaving 15 bases between.

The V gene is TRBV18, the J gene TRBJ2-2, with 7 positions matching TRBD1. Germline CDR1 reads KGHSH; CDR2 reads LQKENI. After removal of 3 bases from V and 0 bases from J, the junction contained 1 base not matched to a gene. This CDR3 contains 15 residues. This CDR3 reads CASSPGQTNTGELFF. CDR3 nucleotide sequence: TGTGCCAGCTCACCGGGACAGACGAACACCGGGGAGCTGTTTTTT.

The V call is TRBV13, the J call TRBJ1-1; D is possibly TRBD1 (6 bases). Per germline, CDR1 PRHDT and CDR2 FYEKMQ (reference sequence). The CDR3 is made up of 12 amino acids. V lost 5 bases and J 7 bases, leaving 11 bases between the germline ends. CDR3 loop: CASSPRGNEAFF. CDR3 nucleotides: TGTGCCAGCAGCCCCAGGGGAAATGAAGCTTTCTTT.

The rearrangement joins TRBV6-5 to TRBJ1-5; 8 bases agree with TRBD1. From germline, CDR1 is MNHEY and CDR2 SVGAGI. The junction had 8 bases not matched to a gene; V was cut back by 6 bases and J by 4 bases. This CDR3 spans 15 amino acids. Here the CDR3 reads CASSDARQGNQPQHF. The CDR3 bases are TGTGCCAGCAGCGACGCCCGACAGGGGAATCAGCCCCAGCATTTT.

In DNA, the CDR3 is TGTGCCAGTAGTCTTAAGGGGGATAGCTCCTACGAGCAGTACTTC. Amino acid sequence: CASSLKGDSSYEQYF. This rearrangement joins TRBV19 to TRBJ2-7, with a weak D call TRBD1 (6 bases). The CDR3 is 15 residues long. CDR1 is LNHDA and CDR2 is SQIVND in the germline V gene (reference sequence). Trimming cost V 5 bases and J 0 bases, with 14 bases left between them.

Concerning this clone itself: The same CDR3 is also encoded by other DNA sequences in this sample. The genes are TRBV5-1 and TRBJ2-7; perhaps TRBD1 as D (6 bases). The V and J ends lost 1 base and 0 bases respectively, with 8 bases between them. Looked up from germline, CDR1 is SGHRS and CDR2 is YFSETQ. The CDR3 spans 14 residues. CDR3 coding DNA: TGCGCCAGCAGCTTGTTGGGACACTCCTACGAGCAGTACTTC. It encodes CASSLLGHSYEQYF.

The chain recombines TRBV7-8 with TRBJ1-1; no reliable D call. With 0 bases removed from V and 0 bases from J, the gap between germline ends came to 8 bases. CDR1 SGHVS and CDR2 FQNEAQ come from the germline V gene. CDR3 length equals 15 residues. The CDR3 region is CASSLANSLNTEAFF. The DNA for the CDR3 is TGTGCCAGCAGCTTAGCGAACAGCTTGAACACTGAAGCTTTCTTT.

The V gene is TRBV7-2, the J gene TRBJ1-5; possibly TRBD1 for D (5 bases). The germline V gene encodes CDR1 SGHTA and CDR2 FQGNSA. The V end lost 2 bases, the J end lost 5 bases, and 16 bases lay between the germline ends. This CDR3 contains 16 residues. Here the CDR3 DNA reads TGTGCCAGCAGCTTATGGGGACCTTACTCGGATCAGCCCCAGCATTTT. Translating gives CASSLWGPYSDQPQHF.

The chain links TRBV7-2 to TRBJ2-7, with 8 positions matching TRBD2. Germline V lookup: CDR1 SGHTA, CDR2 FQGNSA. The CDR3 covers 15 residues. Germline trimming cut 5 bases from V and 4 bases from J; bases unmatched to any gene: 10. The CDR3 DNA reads TGTGCCAGCAGCGAACCGGGACTAGGTGGGTACGAGCAGTACTTC. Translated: CASSEPGLGGYEQYF.

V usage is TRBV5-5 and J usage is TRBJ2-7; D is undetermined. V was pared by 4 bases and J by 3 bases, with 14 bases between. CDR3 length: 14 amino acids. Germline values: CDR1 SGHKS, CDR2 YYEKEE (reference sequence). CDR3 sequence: CASSHPSSRYEQYF. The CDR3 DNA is TGTGCCAGCAGCCATCCGAGTTCGCGCTACGAGCAGTACTTC.

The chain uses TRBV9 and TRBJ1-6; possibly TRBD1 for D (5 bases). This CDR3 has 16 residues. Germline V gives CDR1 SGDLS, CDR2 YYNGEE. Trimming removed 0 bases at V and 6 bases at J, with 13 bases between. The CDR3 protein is CASSVALGGFNSPLHF. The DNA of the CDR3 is TGTGCCAGCAGCGTAGCTCTCGGGGGGTTTAATTCACCCCTCCACTTT.

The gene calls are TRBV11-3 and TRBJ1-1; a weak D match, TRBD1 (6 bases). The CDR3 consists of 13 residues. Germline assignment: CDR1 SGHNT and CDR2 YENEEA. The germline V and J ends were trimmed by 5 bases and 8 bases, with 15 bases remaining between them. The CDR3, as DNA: TGTGCCAGCAGCCCCCGGGACATGCAAGAAGCTTTCTTT. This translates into CASSPRDMQEAFF.

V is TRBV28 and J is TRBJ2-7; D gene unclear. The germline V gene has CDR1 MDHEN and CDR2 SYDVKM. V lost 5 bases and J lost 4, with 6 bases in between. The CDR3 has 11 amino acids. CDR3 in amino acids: CASSTFYEQYF. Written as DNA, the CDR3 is TGTGCCAGCAGTACCTTTTACGAGCAGTACTTC.

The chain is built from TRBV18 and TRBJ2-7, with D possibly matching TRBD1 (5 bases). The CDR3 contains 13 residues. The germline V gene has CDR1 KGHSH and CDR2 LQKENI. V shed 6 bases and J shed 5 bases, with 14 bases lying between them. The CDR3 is CASSSGQGNEQYF. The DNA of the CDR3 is TGTGCCAGCTCTTCAGGGCAGGGTAACGAGCAGTACTTC.

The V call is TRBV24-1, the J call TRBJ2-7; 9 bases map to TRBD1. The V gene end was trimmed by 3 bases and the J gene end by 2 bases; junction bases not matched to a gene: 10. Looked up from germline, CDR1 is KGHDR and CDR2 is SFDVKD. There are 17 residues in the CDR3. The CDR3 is CATSDHPGQGNPYEQYF. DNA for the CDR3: TGTGCCACCAGTGATCACCCGGGACAGGGTAACCCCTACGAGCAGTACTTC.

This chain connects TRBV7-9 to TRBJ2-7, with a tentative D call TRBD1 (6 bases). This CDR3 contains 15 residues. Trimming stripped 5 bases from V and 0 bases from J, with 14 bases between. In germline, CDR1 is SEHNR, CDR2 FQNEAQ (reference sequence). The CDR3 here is CASSLTQGPSYEQYF. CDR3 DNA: TGTGCCAGCAGCCTAACCCAGGGGCCCTCCTACGAGCAGTACTTC.

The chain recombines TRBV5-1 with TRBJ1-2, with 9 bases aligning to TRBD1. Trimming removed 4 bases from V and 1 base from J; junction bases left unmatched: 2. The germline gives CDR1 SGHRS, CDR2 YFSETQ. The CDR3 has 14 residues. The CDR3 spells CASSPTGGNYGYTF. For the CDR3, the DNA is TGCGCCAGCAGCCCGACAGGGGGTAACTATGGCTACACCTTC. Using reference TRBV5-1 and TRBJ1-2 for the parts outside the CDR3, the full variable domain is KAGVTQTPRYLIKTRGQQVTLSCSPISGHRSVSWYQQTPGQGLQFLFEYFSETQRNKGNFPGRFSGRQFSNSRSEMNVSTLELGDSALYLCASSPTGGNYGYTFGSGTRLTVV.

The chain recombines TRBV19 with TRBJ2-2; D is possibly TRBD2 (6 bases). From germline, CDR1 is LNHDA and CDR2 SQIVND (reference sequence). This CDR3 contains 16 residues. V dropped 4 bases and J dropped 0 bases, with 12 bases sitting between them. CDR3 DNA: TGTGCCAGTAGTAAAAAACTAGCTACGAACACCGGGGAGCTGTTTTTT. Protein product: CASSKKLATNTGELFF.

The DNA of the CDR3 is TGTGCCAGCAGTTTGGGATGGCAGCCCACAGATACGCAGTATTTT. The encoded protein is CASSLGWQPTDTQYF. The chain carries TRBV7-9 and TRBJ2-3; D is uncertain. The CDR3 spans 15 residues. The germline CDR1 and CDR2 sequences are SEHNR and FQNEAQ (reference sequence). Trimming cost V 6 bases and J 2 bases, with 15 bases left between them.